Presented here are 2 T cell receptor beta chains from one specimen sequenced in a study of Tregs in tolerant kidney transplant recipients. Assay: immunoSEQ multiplex PCR; the TCRdb copy retains only in-frame clones and omits some. This table has tens of thousands of clones, about 83% appearing once. Sequencing was performed on CD4+ T cells from blood. The receptor set was obtained from a human donor in good health.

V usage is TRBV4-3 and J usage is TRBJ2-2; 9 bases agree with TRBD2. Losses at the gene ends were 5 bases for V and 6 bases for J; bases not matched to a gene: 13. CDR3 length equals 17 residues. The germline V gene encodes CDR1 LGHNA and CDR2 YSLEER. CDR3 nucleotides: TGCGCCAGCAGCAGGGCCGCCCTGGCGGGAGGGGCCGGGGAGCTGTTTTTT. As protein: CASSRAALAGGAGELFF.

The chain couples TRBV7-9 to TRBJ2-1; 9 nucleotides align to TRBD2. The J segment lost 9 bases and the V segment lost 3 bases, leaving 6 bases of the junction unmatched. Germline V gene data show CDR1 as SEHNR and CDR2 as FQNEAQ (reference sequence). There are 14 residues in the CDR3. This chain's CDR3 is CASSFLAGQLEQFF. CDR3 DNA: TGTGCCAGCAGCTTTCTAGCGGGGCAACTTGAGCAGTTCTTC.